What follows are 28 T cell receptor beta chains derived from one specimen sequenced in a study of T cells expressing NK-cell markers. No DNA is given; TCRdb re-called the 5' RACE reads and lists each CDR3 protein once. The sample data list 150,000 to 180,000 distinct CDR3 sequences. Sequenced input: blood T cells: a sorted CD56 or NKG2C T cell subset, CD4+ or CD8+ T cells, or bulk PBMC T cells (not recorded which). These receptors all come from a woman aged 50 to 65 in good health.

The chain joins TRBV27 to TRBJ1-6; TCRdb's D call of TRBD1 is untestable without DNA. CDR3 size: 14 residues. From germline, CDR1 is MNHEY and CDR2 SMNVEV (reference sequence). The CDR3 sequence is CASSSDAGGPPLHF.

The chain links TRBV11-2 to TRBJ2-1; TCRdb outputs TRBD1, but without DNA this stays unchecked. Germline CDR1 is SGHAT and CDR2 is FQNNGV. The CDR3 is 15 amino acids. The chain's CDR3 is CASSLDPGRYNEQFF.

This chain's CDR3 is CASSDTTTGANVLTF. The V gene is TRBV6-4, the J gene TRBJ2-6. This CDR3 has 15 amino acids. Germline V gene sequence: CDR1 MRHNA, CDR2 SNTAGT.

The rearrangement joins TRBV19 to TRBJ2-1; TCRdb gives TRBD2 as the D gene, but with no DNA this cannot be confirmed. The CDR3 length is 15 residues. Looked up from germline, CDR1 is LNHDA and CDR2 is SQIVND (reference sequence). Here the CDR3 reads CASSIAAGGFNEQFF.

The CDR3 reads CASSEGGGGYQPQHF. V is TRBV6-1 and J is TRBJ1-5. The CDR3 spans 15 residues. Germline assignment: CDR1 MNHNS and CDR2 SASEGT.

The rearrangement uses TRBV7-9 and TRBJ2-7; the TCRdb D gene call, TRBD2, has no DNA to confirm it. CDR1 and CDR2 (germline): SEHNR, FQNEAQ (reference sequence). The CDR3 has 16 residues. The CDR3 loop reads CASSLVASGSFYEQYF.

The V call is TRBV14, the J call TRBJ2-3; TCRdb's D call, TRBD1, is unchecked because there is no DNA. This CDR3 is built from 15 residues. Germline V gene data show CDR1 as SGHDN and CDR2 as FVKESK. The chain's CDR3 is CASSGDPLFTDTQYF.

The rearrangement uses TRBV7-9 and TRBJ1-1; TCRdb proposes TRBD1, but this gene call is untestable without DNA. The CDR3 spans 18 residues. The germline V gene has CDR1 SEHNR and CDR2 FQNEAQ (reference sequence). The CDR3 here is CASSLVSLDGQGLTEAFF.

CDR3 residues: CASSSGIAEAFF. The V gene is TRBV6-5, the J gene TRBJ1-1. Germline V gene data show CDR1 as MNHEY and CDR2 as SVGAGI. This CDR3 has 12 amino acids.

This chain joins TRBV15 and TRBJ2-1; TCRdb designates TRBD2, a call that cannot be tested without DNA. The CDR3 length is 14 residues. CDR1 is LNHNV, CDR2 YYDKDF, per germline (reference sequence). The CDR3 reads CATSTSGRAAEQFF.

The genes are TRBV6-5 and TRBJ1-1. CDR3 length: 16 residues. Germline values: CDR1 MNHEY, CDR2 SVGAGI. The CDR3 region is CASSYSLTESNTEAFF.

The chain combines TRBV24-1 with TRBJ2-3. The CDR3 is 14 residues long. The germline CDR1 and CDR2 sequences are KGHDR and SFDVKD. The CDR3 loop is CATSDIGVWDTQYF.

The chain combines TRBV5-8 with TRBJ2-1; TCRdb's D call, TRBD2, is unchecked because there is no DNA. Per the germline V gene, CDR1 is SGHTS and CDR2 is YDEGEE. The CDR3 has 14 residues. The CDR3 is CASSPLGLASEQFF.

V is TRBV7-2 and J is TRBJ2-2; TCRdb proposes TRBD1, but this gene call is untestable without DNA. From germline, CDR1 is SGHTA and CDR2 FQGNSA. This CDR3 comprises 15 residues. The CDR3 sequence is CASSSQTGATGELFF.

This sequence joins TRBV14 and TRBJ2-1; TCRdb's D gene call, TRBD1, goes unchecked for lack of DNA. Germline lookup yields CDR1 SGHDN and CDR2 FVKESK. The CDR3 spans 17 residues. CDR3 protein: CASSQGKTGPRFNEQFF.

This rearrangement joins TRBV12-3 or TRBV12-4 to TRBJ1-1; TCRdb's D call, TRBD1, is unchecked because there is no DNA. This CDR3 is 14 amino acids long. CDR3 region: CASSLTGTNTEAFF.

The CDR3 reads CAWSVGGMGTEAFF. This sequence joins TRBV30 and TRBJ1-1; TCRdb outputs TRBD1, but without DNA this stays unchecked. Germline V lookup: CDR1 GTSNPN, CDR2 SVGIG (reference sequence). The CDR3 runs 14 residues.

The chain carries TRBV10-2 and TRBJ2-7; with no DNA, the TCRdb D assignment of TRBD2 cannot be verified. Germline values: CDR1 WSHSY, CDR2 SAAADI. This CDR3 spans 13 amino acids. The CDR3 is CATSRDDTYEQYF.

The rearrangement joins TRBV24-1 to TRBJ2-1; TCRdb outputs TRBD1, but without DNA this stays unchecked. This CDR3 spans 14 amino acids. Germline CDR1 reads KGHDR; CDR2 reads SFDVKD. CDR3 sequence: CATSDWAADDEQFF.

The genes are TRBV5-1 and TRBJ2-1; TCRdb's D call of TRBD2 is untestable without DNA. CDR1 is SGHRS, CDR2 YFSETQ, per germline. The CDR3 has 16 amino acids. CDR3 sequence: CASSLGMGLAYNEQFF.

The chain is built from TRBV4-2 and TRBJ2-7; TCRdb returns TRBD1, unconfirmable since there is no DNA. CDR3 length: 15 amino acids. The germline CDR1 and CDR2 sequences are LGHNA and YNFKEQ. CDR3 sequence reads: CASSSSHGAFHEQYF.

This chain connects TRBV9 to TRBJ2-5; TCRdb's assignment of TRBD1 cannot be checked, as there is no DNA. Germline CDR1 is SGDLS and CDR2 is YYNGEE. The CDR3 has 14 amino acids. CDR3 loop: CASSVSGTWETQYF. Together with reference TRBV9 and TRBJ2-5, the CDR3 gives the full variable domain: DSGVTQTPKHLITATGQRVTLRCSPRSGDLSVYWYQQSLDQGLQFLIQYYNGEERAKGNILERFSAQQFPDLHSELNLSSLELGDSALYFCASSVSGTWETQYFGPGTRLLVL.

This chain uses TRBV27 with TRBJ2-1; with no DNA, the TCRdb D assignment of TRBD1 cannot be verified. The germline gives CDR1 MNHEY, CDR2 SMNVEV (reference sequence). The CDR3 covers 12 residues. The CDR3 region is CASSSPGNEQFF.

The chain is built from TRBV9 and TRBJ2-5. CDR1 is SGDLS and CDR2 is YYNGEE in the germline V gene. The CDR3 is 14 amino acids. The CDR3 sequence: CASSVEDQQETQYF.

The chain combines TRBV10-3 with TRBJ2-5; absent DNA, TCRdb's TRBD2 call cannot be checked. The CDR3 totals 14 residues. Germline lookup yields CDR1 ENHRY and CDR2 SYGVKD. CDR3 protein: CAISDSAGEETQYF.

The CDR3 protein is CASSLTSSQTQYF. The rearrangement uses TRBV7-3 and TRBJ2-5. The CDR3 covers 13 residues. CDR1 SGHTA and CDR2 FQGTGA come from the germline V gene.

The chain couples TRBV4-2 to TRBJ1-5. This CDR3 is built from 13 residues. The germline gives CDR1 LGHNA, CDR2 YNFKEQ. The CDR3 sequence is CASSQLTNQPQHF.

J is TRBJ2-1 and V is TRBV5-6; absent DNA, TCRdb's TRBD1 call cannot be checked. The CDR3 has 14 residues. Looked up from germline, CDR1 is SGHDT and CDR2 is YYEEEE. CDR3 in amino acids: CASNPPAYYNEQFF.